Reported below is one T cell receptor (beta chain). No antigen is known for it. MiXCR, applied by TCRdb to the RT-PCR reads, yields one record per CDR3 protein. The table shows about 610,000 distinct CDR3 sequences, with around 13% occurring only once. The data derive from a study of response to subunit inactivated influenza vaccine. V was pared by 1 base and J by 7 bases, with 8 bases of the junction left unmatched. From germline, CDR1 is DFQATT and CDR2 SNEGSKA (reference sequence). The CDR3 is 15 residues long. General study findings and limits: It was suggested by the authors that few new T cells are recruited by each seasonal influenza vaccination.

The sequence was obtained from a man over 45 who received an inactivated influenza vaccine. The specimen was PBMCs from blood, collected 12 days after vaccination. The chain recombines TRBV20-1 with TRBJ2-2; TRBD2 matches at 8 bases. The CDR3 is CSARALAGKVGELFF. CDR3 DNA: TGCAGTGCTAGAGCCTTAGCGGGAAAGGTCGGGGAGCTGTTTTTT.